This is a list of T cell receptor beta chains from one sample in a study of T cell changes during pregnancy in multiple sclerosis. Profiling relied on immunoSEQ multiplex PCR, and the TCRdb table lists in-frame clones only, not all of them. The repertoire holds 85,000 to 95,000 clones, with about nine tenths as singletons. The sample consisted of peripheral blood, taken after pregnancy. These receptors came from a female donor in good health, enrolled as a control in a pregnancy study. Each CDR3 is given with its conserved first and last residue. The D gene is left open where the match is weak. Part of the rows lack a size; the others show once, few, many or a class for expanded clones.

D | J | V | size | CDR3 | DNA
- | TRBJ2-3 | TRBV7-2 | once | CASSSFRDTQYF | TGTGCCAGCAGCTCTTTTCGAGATACGCAGTATTTT
- | TRBJ2-1 | TRBV10-3 | - | CAIRTGLGQFF | TGTGCCATCAGAACAGGGCTCGGGCAGTTCTTC
- | TRBJ2-5 | TRBV7-9 | - | CASSPTPLTETQYF | TGTGCCAGCAGCCCAACTCCACTAACAGAGACCCAGTACTTC
TRBD1 | TRBJ1-6 | TRBV27 | - | CASSPDRGYSPLHF | TGTGCCAGCAGCCCAGACAGGGGATATTCACCCCTCCACTTT
- | TRBJ2-7 | TRBV6-1 | - | CASSGGAGTSSYEQYF | TGTGCCAGCAGTGGAGGAGCCGGGACATCGTCCTACGAGCAGTACTTC
- | TRBJ2-7 | TRBV5-1 | - | CASSYRSSYEQYF | TGCGCCAGCAGCTACAGGAGCTCCTACGAGCAGTACTTC
TRBD2 | TRBJ2-2 | TRBV11-2 | - | CASSRVGTSGTELFF | TGTGCCAGCAGCCGGGTGGGGACTAGCGGTACGGAGCTGTTTTTT
TRBD1 | TRBJ2-7 | TRBV19 | - | CASSPGTGGEQYF | TGTGCCAGTTCTCCCGGGACAGGGGGCGAGCAGTACTTC
- | TRBJ2-7 | TRBV5-4 | - | CASSLRLGSGTYEQYF | TGTGCCAGCAGCTTGAGGTTGGGGTCGGGAACCTACGAGCAGTACTTC
- | TRBJ2-7 | TRBV4-1 | - | CASSQVGLPSYEQYF | TGCGCCAGCAGCCAAGTGGGACTCCCCTCCTACGAGCAGTACTTC
TRBD1 | TRBJ2-7 | TRBV9 | once | CASRESGGTGGYEQYF | TGTGCCAGCAGAGAAAGCGGAGGGACAGGGGGCTACGAGCAGTACTTC
TRBD1 | TRBJ1-6 | TRBV7-9 | - | CASSLGTGALNNSPLHF | TGTGCCAGCAGCTTGGGGACAGGGGCACTAAATAATTCACCCCTCCACTTT
TRBD2 | TRBJ2-1 | TRBV7-8 | - | CAGRSGTSVGEQFF | TGTGCCGGGAGATCCGGGACTAGTGTCGGTGAGCAGTTCTTC
TRBD1 | TRBJ2-7 | TRBV18 | once | CASSPQGQAYEQYF | TGTGCCAGCTCACCACAAGGACAGGCCTACGAGCAGTACTTC
TRBD1 | TRBJ2-1 | TRBV27 | - | CASRSADRGGGNEQFF | TGTGCCAGCAGATCCGCGGACAGGGGTGGGGGAAATGAGCAGTTCTTC
- | TRBJ2-2 | TRBV27 | - | CASSDHRELNTGELFF | TGTGCCAGCAGTGACCACAGGGAACTGAACACCGGGGAGCTGTTTTTT
TRBD1 | TRBJ1-2 | TRBV5-4 | - | CASSLGSRGYGYTF | TGTGCCAGCAGCTTAGGTTCCAGGGGGTATGGCTACACCTTC
- | TRBJ2-5 | TRBV7-7 | - | CASSLGGKETQYF | TGTGCTAGCAGCTTAGGCGGGAAAGAGACCCAGTACTTC
TRBD2 | TRBJ2-1 | TRBV4-2 | - | CASSQLSGGTYNEQFF | TGTGCCAGCAGCCAACTTAGCGGGGGTACCTACAATGAGCAGTTCTTC
TRBD2 | TRBJ2-2 | TRBV4-2 | - | CASSQEPTSGGGELFF | TGTGCCAGCAGCCAAGAGCCCACTAGCGGGGGCGGGGAGCTGTTTTTT
- | TRBJ1-2 | TRBV21-1 | - | CVSSKGDREHGYTF | TGTGTCAGCAGTAAAGGGGACAGGGAGCATGGCTACACCTTC
- | TRBJ1-6 | TRBV7-2 | - | CASSPGRDTTHRVHF | TGTGCCAGCAGCCCGGGTCGGGACACAACACACCGTGTCCACTTT
TRBD1 | TRBJ1-5 | TRBV7-2 | - | CASSGGTVSNQPQHF | TGTGCCAGCAGCGGAGGGACAGTTAGCAATCAGCCCCAGCATTTT
- | TRBJ2-1 | TRBV28 | - | CASSRIGAGSYNEQFF | TGTGCCAGCAGTCGCATAGGGGCGGGGTCCTACAATGAGCAGTTCTTC
TRBD1 | TRBJ1-2 | TRBV2 | - | CASSVLTGEGYTF | TGTGCCAGCAGTGTCCTGACAGGGGAGGGCTACACCTTC
TRBD1 | TRBJ2-5 | TRBV30 | - | CAWSLTGEQETQYF | TGTGCCTGGAGTCTGACAGGGGAGCAAGAGACCCAGTACTTC
TRBD2 | TRBJ2-3 | TRBV11-3 | - | CASSPGLAGTQYF | TGTGCCAGCAGCCCCGGACTAGCGGGTACGCAGTATTTT
- | TRBJ2-7 | TRBV9 | - | CASSVGPDYYEQYF | TGTGCCAGCAGCGTAGGCCCTGACTACTACGAGCAGTACTTC
- | TRBJ2-5 | TRBV7-7 | - | CASSLGGAPSETQYF | TGTGCTAGCAGCCTCGGAGGAGCGCCTTCGGAGACCCAGTACTTC
TRBD1 | TRBJ1-2 | TRBV2 | - | CASSDGTGRLLSGYTF | TGTGCCAGCAGTGATGGGACAGGGAGGTTACTGAGTGGCTACACCTTC
TRBD1 | TRBJ2-5 | TRBV19 | - | CASSALTGVTQYF | TGTGCCAGTAGTGCGCTGACAGGGGTGACCCAGTACTTC
TRBD2 | TRBJ2-5 | TRBV6-1 | - | CASSEVAGVVQETQYF | TGTGCCAGCAGTGAGGTAGCGGGCGTCGTTCAAGAGACCCAGTACTTC
- | TRBJ2-2 | TRBV11-3 | - | CASSLGSMAGELFF | TGTGCCAGCAGCTTAGGTAGTATGGCCGGGGAGCTGTTTTTT
TRBD1 | TRBJ1-2 | TRBV7-2 | once | CASSPSGTGSYGYTF | TGTGCCAGCAGCCCCTCGGGGACAGGGTCCTATGGCTACACCTTC
TRBD1 | TRBJ1-1 | TRBV5-6 | - | CASSLRTGGSEAFF | TGTGCCAGCAGCTTGAGGACAGGGGGCAGTGAAGCTTTCTTT
- | TRBJ1-1 | TRBV28 | - | CASTVSGANMNTEAFF | TGTGCCAGCACAGTCTCAGGGGCAAACATGAACACTGAAGCTTTCTTT
- | TRBJ2-1 | TRBV19 | - | CASSIVRGATHNEQFF | TGTGCCAGTAGTATAGTTCGAGGTGCCACCCACAATGAGCAGTTCTTC
- | TRBJ1-3 | TRBV27 | - | CASSLRPNDPSSGNTIYF | TGTGCCAGCAGTTTGCGGCCGAATGATCCTTCCTCTGGAAACACCATATATTTT
- | TRBJ2-5 | TRBV6-6 | - | CASSILRSQETQYF | TGTGCCAGCAGTATCCTCCGGAGCCAAGAGACCCAGTACTTC
- | TRBJ2-3 | TRBV9 | - | CASSVADRPRDTQYF | TGTGCCAGCAGCGTAGCTGACAGGCCGCGGGATACGCAGTATTTT
TRBD2 | TRBJ2-7 | TRBV6-6 | - | CASSYQRGTYEQYF | TGTGCCAGCAGTTACCAGCGGGGGACCTACGAGCAGTACTTC
- | TRBJ1-2 | TRBV9 | - | CASSVGRDYGYTF | TGTGCCAGCAGCGTAGGGCGGGACTATGGCTACACCTTC
TRBD2 | TRBJ2-1 | TRBV9 | - | CASSPGLAGADGQFF | TGTGCCAGCAGCCCCGGACTAGCGGGGGCCGACGGTCAGTTCTTC